The clone carrying this TCR beta chain was seen a few times. The antigen is undetermined. This sample was taken from a study of T cell repertoires in cytomegalovirus infection. The overall study: CMV epitopes that were recently identified and HLA-C-restricted were used alongside well-studied HLA-B-restricted ones. Matching HLA type, along with CMV infection, was indicated by public TCR beta signatures. General study results and limits: CMV-specific TCR beta clonotypes restricted by HLA-C were the ones dominating the ex vivo response. There were carriers of CMV plus the relevant HLA, and cumulative public TCR beta family frequency identified them.

TCRdb independently ran MiXCR on the reads; one entry per CDR3 protein. Seen here are around 310,000 distinct CDR3 sequences, just under 30% observed once, and the top ten hold 20%. Sample: cultured PBMCs, taken from culture after CMV antigen stimulation. The TCR was taken from a human donor in good health (CMV status not recorded). Some clones in this sample may be carry-over from other donors' samples.

This chain's CDR3 is CASSRGADSDTQYF. The CDR3 nucleotides read TGTGCCAGCAGCCGAGGGGCTGATTCAGATACGCAGTATTTT. V gene TRBV7-3 combines with J gene TRBJ2-3; D may correspond to TRBD1 or TRBD2 (5 bases each). With 5 bases removed from V and 4 bases from J, the gap between germline ends came to 13 bases. From germline, CDR1 is SGHTA and CDR2 FQGTGA. The CDR3 has 14 residues. The complete variable domain, with remaining parts taken from reference TRBV7-3 and TRBJ2-3, reads GAGVSQTPSNKVTEKGKYVELRCDPISGHTALYWYRQSLGQGPEFLIYFQGTGAADDSGLPNDRFFAVRPEGSVSTLKIQRTERGDSAVYLCASSRGADSDTQYFGPGTRLTVL.